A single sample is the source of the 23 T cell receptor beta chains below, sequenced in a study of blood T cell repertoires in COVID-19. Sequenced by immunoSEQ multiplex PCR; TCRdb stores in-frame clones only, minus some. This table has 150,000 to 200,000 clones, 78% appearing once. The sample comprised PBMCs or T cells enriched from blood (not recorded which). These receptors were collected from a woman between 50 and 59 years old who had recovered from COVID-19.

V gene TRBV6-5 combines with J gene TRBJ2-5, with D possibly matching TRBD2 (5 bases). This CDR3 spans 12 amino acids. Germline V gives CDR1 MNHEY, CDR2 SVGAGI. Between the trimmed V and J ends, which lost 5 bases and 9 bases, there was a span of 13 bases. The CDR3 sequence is CASSPASMAQYF. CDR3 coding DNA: TGTGCCAGCAGTCCAGCTAGCATGGCCCAGTACTTC.

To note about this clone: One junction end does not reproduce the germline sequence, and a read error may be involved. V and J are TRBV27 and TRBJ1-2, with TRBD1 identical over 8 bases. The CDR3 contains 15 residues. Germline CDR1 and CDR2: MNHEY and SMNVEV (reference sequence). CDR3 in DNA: TGTGCCAGCAGTCTATCCTGGACAGGGCTTAGTGGCTACACCTTC. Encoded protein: CASSLSWTGLSGYTF.

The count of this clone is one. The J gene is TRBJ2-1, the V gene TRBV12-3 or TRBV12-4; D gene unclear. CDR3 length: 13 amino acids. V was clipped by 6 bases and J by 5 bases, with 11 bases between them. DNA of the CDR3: TGTGCCAGCAGACCAACTACTCACAATGAGCAGTTCTTC. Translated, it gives CASRPTTHNEQFF.

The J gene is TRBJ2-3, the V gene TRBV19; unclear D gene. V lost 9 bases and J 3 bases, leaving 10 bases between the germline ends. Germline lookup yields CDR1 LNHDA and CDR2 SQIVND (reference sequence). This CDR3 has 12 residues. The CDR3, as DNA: TGTGCCAGCGCAGTGACTACAGATACGCAGTATTTT. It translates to CASAVTTDTQYF.

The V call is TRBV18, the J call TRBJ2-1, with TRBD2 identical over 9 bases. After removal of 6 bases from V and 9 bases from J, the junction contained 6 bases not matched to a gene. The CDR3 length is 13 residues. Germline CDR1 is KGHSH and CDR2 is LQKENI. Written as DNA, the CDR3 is TGTGCCAGCTCTCCGGGACTAGCCTTTGAGCAGTTCTTC. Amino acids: CASSPGLAFEQFF.

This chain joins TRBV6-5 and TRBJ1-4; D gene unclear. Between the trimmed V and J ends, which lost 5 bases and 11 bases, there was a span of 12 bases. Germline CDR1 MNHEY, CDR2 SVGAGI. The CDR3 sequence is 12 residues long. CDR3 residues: CASSKGVGKLFF. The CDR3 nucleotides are TGTGCCAGCAGTAAGGGAGTCGGGAAACTGTTTTTT.

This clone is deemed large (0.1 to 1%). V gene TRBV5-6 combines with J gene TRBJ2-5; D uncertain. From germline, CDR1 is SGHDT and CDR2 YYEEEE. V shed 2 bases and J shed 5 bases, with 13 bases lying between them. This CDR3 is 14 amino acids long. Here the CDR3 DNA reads TGTGCCAGCAGCTTCGTACTATTGGCGGAGACCCAGTACTTC. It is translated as CASSFVLLAETQYF.

The CDR3 sequence is CASSLGGAENTEAFF. Here the CDR3 DNA reads TGTGCCAGCAGCTTGGGAGGAGCTGAGAACACTGAAGCTTTCTTT. The V and J genes are TRBV5-4 and TRBJ1-1; D call uncertain. Trimming cost V 0 bases and J 1 base, with 10 bases left between them. CDR1 and CDR2 from the germline V gene are SGHNT and YYREEE (reference sequence). The CDR3 has 15 residues.

The CDR3 nucleotides are TGTGCCAGCCACCCGGAACAGGCCGGAAACACCATATATTTT. Amino acid sequence: CASHPEQAGNTIYF. The rearrangement joins TRBV5-5 to TRBJ1-3, with D maybe TRBD1 (5 bases). V was shortened by 7 bases and J by 4 bases, with 15 bases between the two germline ends. This CDR3 spans 14 amino acids. Germline CDR1 and CDR2: SGHKS and YYEKEE (reference sequence).

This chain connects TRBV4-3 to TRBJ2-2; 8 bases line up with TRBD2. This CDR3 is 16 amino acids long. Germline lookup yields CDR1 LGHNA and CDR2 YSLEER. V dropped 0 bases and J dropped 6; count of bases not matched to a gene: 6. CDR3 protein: CASSQEGGRTAGELFF. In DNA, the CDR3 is TGCGCCAGCAGCCAAGAAGGCGGGAGGACAGCCGGGGAGCTGTTTTTT.

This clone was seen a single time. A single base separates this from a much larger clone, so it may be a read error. The CDR3 loop reads CASSLAGADTQYF. The CDR3 DNA reads TGTGCCAGCAGCTTAGCGGGGGCAGATACGCAGTATTTT. This sequence joins TRBV11-2 and TRBJ2-3; D possibly corresponds to TRBD2 (6 bases). CDR1 SGHAT and CDR2 FQNNGV come from the germline V gene. V lost 1 base and J lost 4, with 6 bases in between. This CDR3 is 13 amino acids long.

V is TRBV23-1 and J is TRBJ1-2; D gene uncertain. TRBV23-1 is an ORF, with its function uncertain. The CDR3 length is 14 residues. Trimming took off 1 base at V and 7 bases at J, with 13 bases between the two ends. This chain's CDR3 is CASSQFPHGSGYTF. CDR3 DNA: TGCGCCAGCAGTCAATTTCCCCACGGGAGTGGCTACACCTTC.

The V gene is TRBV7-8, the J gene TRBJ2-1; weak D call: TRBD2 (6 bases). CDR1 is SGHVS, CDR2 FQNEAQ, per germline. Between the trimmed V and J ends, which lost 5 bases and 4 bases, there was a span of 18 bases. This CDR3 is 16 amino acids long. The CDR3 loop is CASSQRRFLAYNEQFF. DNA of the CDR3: TGTGCCAGCAGCCAACGACGGTTCCTAGCGTACAATGAGCAGTTCTTC.

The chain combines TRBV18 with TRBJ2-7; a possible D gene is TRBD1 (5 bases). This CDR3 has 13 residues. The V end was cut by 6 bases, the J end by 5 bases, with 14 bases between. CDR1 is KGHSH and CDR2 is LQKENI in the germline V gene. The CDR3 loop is CASSLGAEDEQYF. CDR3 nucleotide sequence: TGTGCCAGCTCCTTAGGGGCCGAAGACGAGCAGTACTTC.

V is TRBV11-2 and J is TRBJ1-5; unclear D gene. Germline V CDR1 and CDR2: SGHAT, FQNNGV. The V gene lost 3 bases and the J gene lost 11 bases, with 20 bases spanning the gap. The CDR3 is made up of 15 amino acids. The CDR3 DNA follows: TGTGCCAGCAGCTTCGAAACCGGACTGAGCTCAGCCCAGCATTTT. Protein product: CASSFETGLSSAQHF.

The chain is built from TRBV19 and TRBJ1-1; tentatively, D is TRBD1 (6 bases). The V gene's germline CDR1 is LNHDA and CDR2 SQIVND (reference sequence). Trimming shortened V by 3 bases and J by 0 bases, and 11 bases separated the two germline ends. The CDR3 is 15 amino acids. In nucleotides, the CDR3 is TGTGCCAGTAGTATTAGCGACAGGCTGAACACTGAAGCTTTCTTT. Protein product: CASSISDRLNTEAFF.

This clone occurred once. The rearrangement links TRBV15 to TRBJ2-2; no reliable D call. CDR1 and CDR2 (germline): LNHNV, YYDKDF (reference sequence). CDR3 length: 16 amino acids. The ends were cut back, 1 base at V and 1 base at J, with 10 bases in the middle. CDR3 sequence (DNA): TGTGCCACCAGCAGAGGTAGTAGCTTGAACACCGGGGAGCTGTTTTTT. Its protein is CATSRGSSLNTGELFF.

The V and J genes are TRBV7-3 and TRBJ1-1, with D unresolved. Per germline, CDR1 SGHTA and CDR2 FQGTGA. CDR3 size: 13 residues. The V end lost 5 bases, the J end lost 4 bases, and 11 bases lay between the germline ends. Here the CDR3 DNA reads TGTGCCAGCAGCCTAAAGCCGGGCACTGAAGCTTTCTTT. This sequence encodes CASSLKPGTEAFF.

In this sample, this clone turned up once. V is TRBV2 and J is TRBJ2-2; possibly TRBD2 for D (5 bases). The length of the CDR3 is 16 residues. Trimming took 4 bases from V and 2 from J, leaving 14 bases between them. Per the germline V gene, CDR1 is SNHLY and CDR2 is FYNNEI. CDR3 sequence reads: CASSVRRASNTGELFF. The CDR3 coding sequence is TGTGCCAGCAGTGTTCGGCGGGCCTCTAACACCGGGGAGCTGTTTTTT.

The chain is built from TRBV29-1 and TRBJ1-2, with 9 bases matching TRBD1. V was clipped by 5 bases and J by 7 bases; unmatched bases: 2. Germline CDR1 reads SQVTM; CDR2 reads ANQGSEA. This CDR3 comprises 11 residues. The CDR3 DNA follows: TGCAGCGTTAGGACAGGGGCTGGCTACACCTTC. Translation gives CSVRTGAGYTF.

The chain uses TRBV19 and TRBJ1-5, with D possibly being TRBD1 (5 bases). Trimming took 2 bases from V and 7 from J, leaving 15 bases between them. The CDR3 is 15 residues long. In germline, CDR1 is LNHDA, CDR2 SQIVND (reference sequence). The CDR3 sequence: CASSINHARGQPQHF. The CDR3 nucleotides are TGTGCCAGTAGTATAAACCACGCTCGGGGGCAGCCCCAGCATTTT.

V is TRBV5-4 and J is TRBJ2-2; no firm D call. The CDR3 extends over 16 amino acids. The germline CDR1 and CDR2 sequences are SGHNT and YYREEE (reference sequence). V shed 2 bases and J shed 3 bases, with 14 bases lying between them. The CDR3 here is CASSFSLTRDTGELFF. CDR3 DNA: TGTGCCAGCAGCTTTTCCCTCACCCGGGACACCGGGGAGCTGTTTTTT.

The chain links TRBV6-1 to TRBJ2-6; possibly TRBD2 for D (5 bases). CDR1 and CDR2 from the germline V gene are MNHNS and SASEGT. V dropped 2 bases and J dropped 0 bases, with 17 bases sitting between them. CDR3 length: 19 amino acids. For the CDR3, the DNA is TGTGCCAGCAGTGAATTTCAGAGGGCCATGCGCTCTGGGGCCAACGTCCTGACTTTC. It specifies CASSEFQRAMRSGANVLTF.